This is a list of T cell receptor beta chains from one sample in a study of T cells after yellow fever vaccination. TCRdb called the 5' RACE reads again in MiXCR, with one record for every CDR3 protein. The sample carries some 670,000 distinct CDR3 sequences, about 12% recorded once. Here the sequenced sample was PBMCs, taken on the day of the yellow fever booster vaccination. The receptor set was obtained from a man aged 25 to 40 who received the YFV17D yellow fever vaccine. Each CDR3 is given with its conserved first and last residue. Each record gives: D gene, V gene, J gene, clone size, CDR3 DNA, CDR3 protein. The D gene is left open where the match is weak. Expanded clones get a size class; other rows say once, few or many, or leave the size out.

d_call: .
v_call: TRBV4-2
j_call: TRBJ2-2
clone_size: .
cdr3_nt: TGTGCCAGCAGCAACCTAGGACGGAACACCGGGGAGCTGTTTTTT
cdr3_aa: CASSNLGRNTGELFF

d_call: .
v_call: TRBV11-2
j_call: TRBJ2-7
clone_size: many
cdr3_nt: TGTGCCAGCAGCTTAGATCTGGCTAGCACCCGGAGTGAGCAGTACTTC
cdr3_aa: CASSLDLASTRSEQYF

d_call: .
v_call: TRBV29-1
j_call: TRBJ2-7
clone_size: few
cdr3_nt: TGCAGCGTTGAGGACCCCAACAGGGATGCTTACGAGCAGTACTTC
cdr3_aa: CSVEDPNRDAYEQYF

d_call: TRBD1
v_call: TRBV14
j_call: TRBJ2-7
clone_size: many
cdr3_nt: TGTGCCAGCAGCCAAGAAGGGGTAGGAGACAGGGACTACGAGCAGTACTTC
cdr3_aa: CASSQEGVGDRDYEQYF

d_call: TRBD1
v_call: TRBV6-2/TRBV6-3
j_call: TRBJ1-2
clone_size: .
cdr3_nt: TGTGCCAGCAGGCGACAGGGGGCACGGGACTATGGCTACACCTTC
cdr3_aa: CASRRQGARDYGYTF

d_call: .
v_call: TRBV3-1
j_call: TRBJ2-3
clone_size: few
cdr3_nt: TGTGCCAGCAGCGTCCGCGGGGCCGGAGATACGCAGTATTTT
cdr3_aa: CASSVRGAGDTQYF

d_call: .
v_call: TRBV28
j_call: TRBJ1-2
clone_size: few
cdr3_nt: TGTGCCAGCAAAGGGGGGCGGTTAGTCGGCGGCTACACCTTC
cdr3_aa: CASKGGRLVGGYTF

d_call: .
v_call: TRBV27
j_call: TRBJ1-5
clone_size: few
cdr3_nt: TGTGCCAGCAGTCAGGTCGGGATTTCGGGGCGAGGCAATCAGCCCCAGCATTTT
cdr3_aa: CASSQVGISGRGNQPQHF

d_call: TRBD2
v_call: TRBV20-1
j_call: TRBJ2-7
clone_size: .
cdr3_nt: TGCAGTGCTAACCTAGCGGCCTCCTACGAGCAGTACTTC
cdr3_aa: CSANLAASYEQYF

d_call: .
v_call: TRBV25-1
j_call: TRBJ2-1
clone_size: few
cdr3_nt: TGTGCCAGCAGCCTCAGGGATGGCTCCTACAATGAGCAGTTCTTC
cdr3_aa: CASSLRDGSYNEQFF

d_call: TRBD1
v_call: TRBV18
j_call: TRBJ2-3
clone_size: .
cdr3_nt: TGTGCCAGCTCACCTAGCCTCGGGACAGGGGCTCTAGATACGCAGTATTTT
cdr3_aa: CASSPSLGTGALDTQYF

d_call: .
v_call: TRBV5-4
j_call: TRBJ1-2
clone_size: .
cdr3_nt: TGTGCTCTCTTGGGGGCGGACGGCTACACCTTC
cdr3_aa: CALLGADGYTF

d_call: .
v_call: TRBV7-2
j_call: TRBJ2-1
clone_size: .
cdr3_nt: TGTGCCAGCAGCGAAAGCAGGAACAATGAGCAGTTCTTC
cdr3_aa: CASSESRNNEQFF

d_call: .
v_call: TRBV20-1
j_call: TRBJ2-3
clone_size: .
cdr3_nt: TGCAGTGCTGAGGGGGCGGGCGGGAGGACTAGCACAGATACGCAGTATTTT
cdr3_aa: CSAEGAGGRTSTDTQYF

d_call: .
v_call: TRBV29-1
j_call: TRBJ2-5
clone_size: .
cdr3_nt: TGCAGCGTTGAAAGCGCAGGGAGAGGAGAGACCCAGTACTTC
cdr3_aa: CSVESAGRGETQYF

d_call: TRBD2
v_call: TRBV20-1
j_call: TRBJ2-7
clone_size: few
cdr3_nt: TGCAGTGCTAGCGGGAGGGCCCCCTACGAGCAGTACTTC
cdr3_aa: CSASGRAPYEQYF

d_call: .
v_call: TRBV5-1
j_call: TRBJ2-7
clone_size: many
cdr3_nt: TGCGCCAGCACGCCCGGTGGGGGACCCTACGAGCAGTACTTC
cdr3_aa: CASTPGGGPYEQYF

d_call: .
v_call: TRBV6-2/TRBV6-3
j_call: TRBJ2-1
clone_size: few
cdr3_nt: TGTGCCAGCAGTTATTTGTTAGCGGCCTACAATGAGCAGTTCTTC
cdr3_aa: CASSYLLAAYNEQFF

d_call: .
v_call: TRBV20-1
j_call: TRBJ2-6
clone_size: .
cdr3_nt: TGCTGTGCTCGCCGACAGATTTTGTCTGGGGCCAACGTCCTGACTTTC
cdr3_aa: CCARRQILSGANVLTF

d_call: TRBD1
v_call: TRBV20-1
j_call: TRBJ1-2
clone_size: few
cdr3_nt: TGCAGTGCTAGAGGACCAGGGGGTTATGGCTACACCTTC
cdr3_aa: CSARGPGGYGYTF

d_call: .
v_call: TRBV6-6
j_call: TRBJ2-1
clone_size: few
cdr3_nt: TGTGCCAGCACTCTGGAGAGTGAGCAGTTCTTC
cdr3_aa: CASTLESEQFF

d_call: .
v_call: TRBV11-2
j_call: TRBJ1-4
clone_size: few
cdr3_nt: TGTGCCAGCAGCTTATCTGGGATTAATGAAAAACTGTTTTTT
cdr3_aa: CASSLSGINEKLFF

d_call: .
v_call: TRBV12-3/TRBV12-4
j_call: TRBJ1-5
clone_size: few
cdr3_nt: TGTGCCAGCAGTTTTCGCAGGAGAGAGAATCAGCCCCAGCATTTT
cdr3_aa: CASSFRRRENQPQHF

d_call: TRBD1
v_call: TRBV6-2/TRBV6-3
j_call: TRBJ2-4
clone_size: .
cdr3_nt: TGTGCCAGCAGTTACGAACTAGGACAGGCCCTTGCCAAAAACATTCAGTACTTC
cdr3_aa: CASSYELGQALAKNIQYF

d_call: TRBD2
v_call: TRBV12-3/TRBV12-4
j_call: TRBJ2-1
clone_size: .
cdr3_nt: TGTGCCAGCAGTTTTTTGGCTAGCGGGGTGCGGTACAATGAGCAGTTCTTC
cdr3_aa: CASSFLASGVRYNEQFF

d_call: .
v_call: TRBV12-3/TRBV12-4
j_call: TRBJ2-5
clone_size: few
cdr3_nt: TGTGCCAGCAGTTGGGGCGGGATCAGTCAAGAGACCCAGTACTTC
cdr3_aa: CASSWGGISQETQYF

d_call: .
v_call: TRBV5-1
j_call: TRBJ2-5
clone_size: many
cdr3_nt: TGCGCCAGCAGCCCAGGACTGCGAGAGACCCAGTACTTC
cdr3_aa: CASSPGLRETQYF

d_call: .
v_call: TRBV29-1
j_call: TRBJ2-7
clone_size: few
cdr3_nt: TGCAGCGCCCTGGGCGGTGACAGGACCTACGAGCAGTACTTC
cdr3_aa: CSALGGDRTYEQYF

d_call: .
v_call: TRBV11-2
j_call: TRBJ2-4
clone_size: few
cdr3_nt: TGTGCCAGCAGCTTAACGGGAAGCGGAAACATTCAGTACTTC
cdr3_aa: CASSLTGSGNIQYF

d_call: .
v_call: TRBV7-2
j_call: TRBJ1-1
clone_size: .
cdr3_nt: TGTGCCAGCAGCAGGGACGTCCCGAACACTGAAGCTTTCTTT
cdr3_aa: CASSRDVPNTEAFF

d_call: TRBD2
v_call: TRBV7-2
j_call: TRBJ2-3
clone_size: few
cdr3_nt: TGTGCCAGCAGCACCCTAGCGGAGTACCTCCGGGATACGCAGTATTTT
cdr3_aa: CASSTLAEYLRDTQYF

d_call: TRBD2
v_call: TRBV10-3
j_call: TRBJ2-5
clone_size: .
cdr3_nt: TGTGCCATCAGTGTCGTGCGTCTAGCGGAGACCCAAGAGACCCAGTACTTC
cdr3_aa: CAISVVRLAETQETQYF

d_call: .
v_call: TRBV5-1
j_call: TRBJ2-7
clone_size: few
cdr3_nt: TGCGCCAGCAGCTTCACCGGAGAGGGCTACGAGCAGTACTTC
cdr3_aa: CASSFTGEGYEQYF

d_call: .
v_call: TRBV3-1
j_call: TRBJ1-3
clone_size: .
cdr3_nt: TGTGCCAGCAGCCAGGGGTTTCTCTCTGGAAACACCATATATTTT
cdr3_aa: CASSQGFLSGNTIYF

d_call: .
v_call: TRBV20-1
j_call: TRBJ1-4
clone_size: few
cdr3_nt: TGCAGTGCTAGGGACAGTGCAACTAATGAAAAACTGTTTTTT
cdr3_aa: CSARDSATNEKLFF

d_call: TRBD2
v_call: TRBV29-1
j_call: TRBJ2-5
clone_size: .
cdr3_nt: TGCAGCGCTAGCGGGAGTGGGGAGACCCAGTACTTC
cdr3_aa: CSASGSGETQYF

d_call: .
v_call: TRBV20-1
j_call: TRBJ2-2
clone_size: .
cdr3_nt: TGCAGTGCTAGAGATTCGTCAAACACCGGGGAGCTGTTTTTT
cdr3_aa: CSARDSSNTGELFF

d_call: TRBD1
v_call: TRBV29-1
j_call: TRBJ2-3
clone_size: few
cdr3_nt: TGCAGCGTTTTGGGACAGGGGTCAGATACGCAGTATTTT
cdr3_aa: CSVLGQGSDTQYF

d_call: TRBD2
v_call: TRBV28
j_call: TRBJ2-1
clone_size: few
cdr3_nt: TGTGCCAGCAGCCACCCACCCAAACTAGCGGGGACCAATGAGCAGTTCTTC
cdr3_aa: CASSHPPKLAGTNEQFF

d_call: .
v_call: TRBV2
j_call: TRBJ2-2
clone_size: few
cdr3_nt: TGTGCCAGCAGGGAAGCATACACCGGGGAGCTGTTTTTT
cdr3_aa: CASREAYTGELFF

d_call: TRBD1
v_call: TRBV7-9
j_call: TRBJ2-7
clone_size: many
cdr3_nt: TGTGCCAGCAGCTTAGGACAGGGTGACGAGCAGTACTTC
cdr3_aa: CASSLGQGDEQYF

d_call: TRBD2
v_call: TRBV20-1
j_call: TRBJ2-1
clone_size: few
cdr3_nt: TGCAGTGCTAGGACAGGGACTAGCGGGATCAGATGGGTCAATGAGCAGTTCTTC
cdr3_aa: CSARTGTSGIRWVNEQFF

d_call: .
v_call: TRBV19
j_call: TRBJ2-2
clone_size: .
cdr3_nt: TGTGCCAGTAGTAACCCGGGAGTGTATACCGGGGAGCTGTTTTTT
cdr3_aa: CASSNPGVYTGELFF

d_call: .
v_call: TRBV29-1
j_call: TRBJ2-5
clone_size: .
cdr3_nt: TGCAGCGTGAGCGACGGACAAGAGACCCAGTACTTC
cdr3_aa: CSVSDGQETQYF

d_call: TRBD2
v_call: TRBV5-1
j_call: TRBJ2-3
clone_size: many
cdr3_nt: TGCGCCAGCAGCCCGACAGCGGGAGGCCGAACCACAGATACGCAGTATTTT
cdr3_aa: CASSPTAGGRTTDTQYF

d_call: .
v_call: TRBV20-1
j_call: TRBJ2-1
clone_size: .
cdr3_nt: TGCTGTGCTAGCAACCCAGCGAAGAGCTCCTACAATGAGCAGTTCTTC
cdr3_aa: CCASNPAKSSYNEQFF

d_call: .
v_call: TRBV5-1
j_call: TRBJ2-3
clone_size: .
cdr3_nt: TGCGCCAGCAGCGCGGGCGTAGGTGCGGGCACAGATACGCAGTATTTT
cdr3_aa: CASSAGVGAGTDTQYF

d_call: TRBD2
v_call: TRBV5-5
j_call: TRBJ2-1
clone_size: few
cdr3_nt: TGTGCCAGCAGCTACCGGGGGGGGGTTAGCTCCTACAATGAGCAGTTCTTC
cdr3_aa: CASSYRGGVSSYNEQFF

d_call: .
v_call: TRBV20-1
j_call: TRBJ2-5
clone_size: .
cdr3_nt: TGCAGTGCAACCGGGACACATGAAGAGACCCAGTACTTC
cdr3_aa: CSATGTHEETQYF

d_call: TRBD1
v_call: TRBV18
j_call: TRBJ2-7
clone_size: few
cdr3_nt: TGTGCCAGCTCACCACCGCAAGGACAGGGGGTGATCACCTACGAGCAGTACTTC
cdr3_aa: CASSPPQGQGVITYEQYF

d_call: .
v_call: TRBV12-3/TRBV12-4
j_call: TRBJ2-2
clone_size: few
cdr3_nt: TGTGCCAGCAGTTTCGGGGACTCCGCGAACACCGGGGAGCTGTTTTTT
cdr3_aa: CASSFGDSANTGELFF

d_call: TRBD1
v_call: TRBV27
j_call: TRBJ2-1
clone_size: .
cdr3_nt: TGTGCCAGCAGTCCACAGGGGAAAGAGCAGTTCTTC
cdr3_aa: CASSPQGKEQFF

d_call: TRBD2
v_call: TRBV6-1
j_call: TRBJ2-2
clone_size: .
cdr3_nt: TGTGCCAGCAGCCCCCCAATACTAGCGGCGAACACCGGGGAGCTGTTTTTT
cdr3_aa: CASSPPILAANTGELFF

d_call: .
v_call: TRBV12-1
j_call: TRBJ2-3
clone_size: .
cdr3_nt: TGTGCCAGCAGCCCGTTTGGGACTAGGGGCACAGATACGCAGTATTTT
cdr3_aa: CASSPFGTRGTDTQYF

d_call: TRBD1
v_call: TRBV20-1
j_call: TRBJ2-3
clone_size: few
cdr3_nt: TGCAGTGCCCTAAAGGGGGCTCGCACAGATACGCAGTATTTT
cdr3_aa: CSALKGARTDTQYF